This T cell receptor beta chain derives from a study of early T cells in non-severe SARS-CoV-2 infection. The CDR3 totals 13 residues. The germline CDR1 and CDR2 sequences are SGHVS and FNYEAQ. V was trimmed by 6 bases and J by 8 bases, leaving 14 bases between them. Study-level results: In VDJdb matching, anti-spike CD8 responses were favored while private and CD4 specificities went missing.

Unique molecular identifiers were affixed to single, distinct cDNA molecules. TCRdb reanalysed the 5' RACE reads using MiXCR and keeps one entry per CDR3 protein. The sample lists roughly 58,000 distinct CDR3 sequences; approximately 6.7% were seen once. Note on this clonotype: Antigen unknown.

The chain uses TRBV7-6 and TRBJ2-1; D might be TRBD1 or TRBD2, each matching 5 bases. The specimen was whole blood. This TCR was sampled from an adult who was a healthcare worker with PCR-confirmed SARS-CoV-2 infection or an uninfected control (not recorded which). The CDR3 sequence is CASRPRDLDEQFF. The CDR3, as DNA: TGTGCCAGCAGACCCCGGGACCTTGATGAGCAGTTCTTC.